This paragraph covers one T cell receptor (beta chain) sequence. Germline V lookup: CDR1 LGHNA, CDR2 YSLEER. The CDR3 has 17 amino acids. V trimming: 5 bases; J trimming: 6 bases; junction bases outside the gene matches: 14. Using immunoSEQ multiplex PCR, the repertoire was profiled, and TCRdb retains in-frame clones only, with some absent. The sample has more than 40,000 clones, roughly 94% seen once; the top ten hold about 2%. On average about 100,000 T cells per donor were immunosequenced. The data are from a study of T cells in tuberculosis. This TCR was recovered from a donor between 5 and 29 years old with latent tuberculosis or without tuberculosis infection. Some clones in this sample may be carry-over from other donors' samples. J is TRBJ2-3 and V is TRBV4-3, with TRBD2 matching over 10 bases. The sequencing sample was made of PBMCs. CDR3 sequence reads: CASSSGGLAGVVDTQYF. CDR3 DNA: TGCGCCAGCAGCTCCGGAGGGCTAGCGGGAGTGGTGGATACGCAGTATTTT.